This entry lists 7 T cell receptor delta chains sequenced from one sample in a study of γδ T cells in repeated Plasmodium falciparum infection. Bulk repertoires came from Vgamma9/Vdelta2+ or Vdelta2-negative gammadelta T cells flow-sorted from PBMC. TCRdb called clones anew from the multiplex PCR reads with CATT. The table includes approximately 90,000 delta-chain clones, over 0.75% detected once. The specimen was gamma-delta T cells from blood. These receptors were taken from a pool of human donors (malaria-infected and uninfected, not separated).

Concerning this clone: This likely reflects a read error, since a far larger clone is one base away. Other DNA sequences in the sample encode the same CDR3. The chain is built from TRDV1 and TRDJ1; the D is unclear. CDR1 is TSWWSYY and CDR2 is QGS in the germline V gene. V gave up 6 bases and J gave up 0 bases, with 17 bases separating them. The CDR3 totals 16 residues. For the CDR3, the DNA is TGTGCTCTTGGCAATAAAAACAGGGAAGACACCGATAAACTCATCTTT. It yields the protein CALGNKNREDTDKLIF.

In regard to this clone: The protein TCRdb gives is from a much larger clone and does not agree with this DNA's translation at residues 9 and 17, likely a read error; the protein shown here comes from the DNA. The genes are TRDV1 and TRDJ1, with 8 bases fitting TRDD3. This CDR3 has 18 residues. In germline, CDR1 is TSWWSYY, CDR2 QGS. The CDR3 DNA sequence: TGTGCTCTTGGGGAACACTGGGGGGTATTATCGTACACCGATAAACTCACCTTT. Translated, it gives CALGEHWGVLSYTDKLTF.

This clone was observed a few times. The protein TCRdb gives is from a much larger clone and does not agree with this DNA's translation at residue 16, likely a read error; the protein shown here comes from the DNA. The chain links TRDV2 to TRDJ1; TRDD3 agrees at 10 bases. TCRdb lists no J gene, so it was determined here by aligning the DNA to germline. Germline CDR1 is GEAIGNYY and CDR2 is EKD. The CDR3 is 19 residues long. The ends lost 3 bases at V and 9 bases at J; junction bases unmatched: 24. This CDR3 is CACDSVHAGGYAKENELIF. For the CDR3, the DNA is TGTGCCTGTGACTCCGTGCATGCGGGGGGATACGCGAAAGAGAATGAACTCATCTTT.

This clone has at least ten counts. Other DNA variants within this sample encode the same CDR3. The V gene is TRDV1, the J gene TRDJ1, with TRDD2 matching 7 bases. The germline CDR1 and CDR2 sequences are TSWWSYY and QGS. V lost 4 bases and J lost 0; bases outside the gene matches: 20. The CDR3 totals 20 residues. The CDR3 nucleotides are TGTGCTCTTGGGGCATCCCTACTCGCCTTCCTCTACCCCTACACCGATAAACTCATCTTT. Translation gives CALGASLLAFLYPYTDKLIF.

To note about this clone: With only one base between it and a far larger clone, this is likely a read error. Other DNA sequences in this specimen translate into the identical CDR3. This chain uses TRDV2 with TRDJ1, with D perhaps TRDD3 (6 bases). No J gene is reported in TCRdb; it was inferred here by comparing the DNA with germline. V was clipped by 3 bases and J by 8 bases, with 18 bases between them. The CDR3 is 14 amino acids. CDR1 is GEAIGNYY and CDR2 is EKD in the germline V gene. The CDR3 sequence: CACDPYGRYDKLIF. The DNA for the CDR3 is TGTGCCTGTGACCCGTACGGACGATACGACAAACTCATCTTT.

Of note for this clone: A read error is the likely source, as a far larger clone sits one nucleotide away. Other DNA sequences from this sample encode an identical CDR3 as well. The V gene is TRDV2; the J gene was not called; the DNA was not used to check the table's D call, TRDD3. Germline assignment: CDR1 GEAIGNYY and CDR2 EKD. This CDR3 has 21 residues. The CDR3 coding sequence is TGTGCCTGTGACACCGACAACTGGGGGATACGCGTCCTACCAATCACACCCCCTCGGATCTTT. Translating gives CACDTDNWGIRVLPITPPRIF.

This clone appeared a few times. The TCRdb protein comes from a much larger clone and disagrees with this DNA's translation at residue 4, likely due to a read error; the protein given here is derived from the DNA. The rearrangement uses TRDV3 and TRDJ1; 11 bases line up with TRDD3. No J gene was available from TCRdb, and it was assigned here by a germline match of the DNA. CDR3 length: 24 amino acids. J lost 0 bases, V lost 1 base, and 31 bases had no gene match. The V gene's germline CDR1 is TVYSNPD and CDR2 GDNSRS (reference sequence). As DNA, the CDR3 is TGTGCCTTTACAGTTCAAGACTGGGGGATATACCACTCCGCTACAGTATTCTACACCGATAAACTCATCTTT. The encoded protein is CAFTVQDWGIYHSATVFYTDKLIF.